One sample yielded the 2 T cell receptor beta chains listed below, sequenced in a study of T-cell memory formation after mild COVID-19 (dated by TCRdb to the early 2020s). The library relied on 5' RACE. Sequencing was performed on an Illumina NovaSeq 6000. TCRdb passed the public sequencing reads through fastp at Q25 and MiXCR, retaining productive beta sequences. Identical CDR3 protein sequences are pooled into one entry, listed with their most common genes and DNA. This sample holds hundreds of thousands of distinct CDR3 sequences; about a fifth were observed only once. Of the sample, under 15% is held by the ten largest clones. Sequenced sample: PBMCs or a T cell subset sorted from them (not recorded which). These receptor sequences come from an adult woman who had mild COVID-19 (a few samples of this study predate the infection). The sample titles of this study are shuffled in the database, so cell type and time point are left out; the donor was told from shared clones.

Here the CDR3 reads CASSPNGPGAEAFF. CDR3 nucleotides: TGTGCCAGCAGCCCTAATGGTCCGGGGGCTGAAGCTTTCTTT. The J gene is TRBJ1-1, the V gene TRBV3-1; TRBD1 is a possible D gene (5 bases). V was trimmed by 4 bases and J by 6 bases, leaving 15 bases between them. The CDR3 has 14 amino acids. Germline V gene lookup returns CDR1 LGHDT and CDR2 YNNKEL (reference sequence).

This chain joins TRBV7-3 and TRBJ2-2; D is ambiguous. This CDR3 spans 16 amino acids. From germline, CDR1 is SGHTA and CDR2 FQGTGA. Trimming removed 4 bases at V and 0 bases at J, with 12 bases between. DNA for the CDR3: TGTGCCAGCAGCTCTCCAGACGCTTCGAACACCGGGGAGCTGTTTTTT. This gives the protein CASSSPDASNTGELFF.